The next 17 T cell receptor beta chains were all read from a single sample in a study of T cell changes during pregnancy in multiple sclerosis. Repertoires were generated with immunoSEQ multiplex PCR, while TCRdb's copy carries only in-frame clones and drops some. The sample has fewer than 40,000 clones, around 90% seen once. The sequencing used CD8+ T cells from peripheral blood mononuclear cells, collected in the first trimester of pregnancy. All receptors come from a female donor with multiple sclerosis, enrolled in a pregnancy study.

The V and J genes are TRBV9 and TRBJ2-2, with TRBD2 identical over 8 bases. Germline trimming cut 0 bases from V and 3 bases from J; bases unmatched to any gene: 4. Germline CDR1 is SGDLS and CDR2 is YYNGEE. The length of the CDR3 is 16 residues. CDR3 sequence (DNA): TGTGCCAGCAGCGTAGCTGGCGGGGGGCACACCGGGGAGCTGTTTTTT. It codes for CASSVAGGGHTGELFF.

The chain combines TRBV19 with TRBJ1-2; 9 nucleotides align to TRBD1. The CDR3 is made up of 14 amino acids. Germline CDR1 reads LNHDA; CDR2 reads SQIVND (reference sequence). The V and J ends lost 7 bases and 2 bases, in that order; junction bases with no gene match: 5. The CDR3 DNA reads TGTGCCAGTACCTCTACAGGGGGCAACTATGGCTACACCTTC. Translated, it gives CASTSTGGNYGYTF.

The rearrangement uses TRBV5-6 and TRBJ2-1; 8 bases line up with TRBD2. Germline CDR1 reads SGHDT; CDR2 reads YYEEEE. CDR3 length: 17 residues. J lost 6 bases, V lost 2 bases, and 13 bases had no gene match. The CDR3 coding sequence is TGTGCCAGCAGCTTCTTTAGCGGGGTTTATACCGGCAATGAGCAGTTCTTC. This codes for CASSFFSGVYTGNEQFF.

The CDR3 sequence: CASSDSRSYNEQFF. CDR3 in DNA: TGTGCCAGTTCGGACTCACGCTCCTACAATGAGCAGTTCTTC. This chain links TRBV9 with TRBJ2-1, with D tentatively TRBD2 (5 bases). This CDR3 spans 14 amino acids. Germline-derived CDR1 and CDR2 are SGDLS and YYNGEE. The V and J ends lost 8 bases and 0 bases respectively, with 12 bases between them.

The gene calls are TRBV7-3 and TRBJ2-1, with D possibly being TRBD2 (5 bases). Between the trimmed V and J ends, which lost 3 bases and 5 bases, there was a span of 11 bases. Germline-derived CDR1 and CDR2 are SGHTA and FQGTGA. This CDR3 contains 14 residues. The CDR3 spells CASSLRDRDNEQFF. CDR3 coding DNA: TGTGCCAGCAGCTTGAGGGATCGGGACAATGAGCAGTTCTTC.

The gene calls are TRBV28 and TRBJ1-1, with TRBD1 matching 8 bases. V lost 2 bases and J lost 1; bases outside the gene matches: 0. In germline, CDR1 is MDHEN, CDR2 SYDVKM. CDR3 length equals 14 residues. The CDR3 sequence is CASSLGTGNTEAFF. CDR3 DNA sequence: TGTGCCAGCAGTTTAGGGACAGGGAACACTGAAGCTTTCTTT.

The chain is built from TRBV2 and TRBJ2-3; 11 bases are shared with TRBD2. This CDR3 contains 13 residues. Germline CDR1 reads SNHLY; CDR2 reads FYNNEI. The V and J ends lost 8 bases and 4 bases, in that order; junction bases with no gene match: 2. The CDR3 DNA reads as TGTGCCAGCTGGGGACTAGCGGCAGATACGCAGTATTTT. This sequence encodes CASWGLAADTQYF.

J is TRBJ2-7 and V is TRBV25-1, with a possible D match to TRBD1 (6 bases). Germline V lookup: CDR1 MGHDK, CDR2 SYGVNS. Trimming removed 1 base from V and 0 bases from J, with 13 bases in between. This CDR3 contains 16 residues. The CDR3 coding sequence is TGTGCCAGCAGTGAATCAATAGGGGGACCCTCCTACGAGCAGTACTTC. It translates to CASSESIGGPSYEQYF.

The chain carries TRBV18 and TRBJ2-3; 9 positions agree with TRBD2. CDR1 and CDR2 (germline): KGHSH, LQKENI. Trimming at V came to 6 bases and at J to 0 bases, leaving 10 bases not matched to a gene. The CDR3 totals 17 residues. The CDR3 DNA sequence: TGTGCCAGCTCCCCCGCGGTAGCGGGGGTAAGCACAGATACGCAGTATTTT. Translation gives CASSPAVAGVSTDTQYF.

The chain carries TRBV11-1 and TRBJ1-1; D remains unclear. Germline V lookup: CDR1 SGHAT, CDR2 FQDESV (reference sequence). Trimming shortened V by 5 bases and J by 1 base, and 11 bases separated the two germline ends. The CDR3 extends over 14 amino acids. CDR3 in amino acids: CASSAYYKNTEAFF. In DNA, the CDR3 is TGTGCCAGCAGCGCCTACTACAAGAACACTGAAGCTTTCTTT. Variable domain in full (rest from reference TRBV11-1 and TRBJ1-1): EAEVAQSPRYKITEKSQAVAFWCDPISGHATLYWYRQILGQGPELLVQFQDESVVDDSQLPKDRFSAERLKGVDSTLKIQPAELGDSAMYLCASSAYYKNTEAFFGQGTRLTVV.

This sequence joins TRBV27 and TRBJ2-3; 9 bases agree with TRBD2. V dropped 7 bases and J dropped 2; count of bases not matched to a gene: 4. CDR1 is MNHEY and CDR2 is SMNVEV in the germline V gene (reference sequence). The CDR3 totals 14 residues. The CDR3 is CASIPSGTTDTQYF. CDR3 sequence (DNA): TGTGCCAGCATTCCTAGCGGGACCACAGATACGCAGTATTTT.

CDR3 nucleotide sequence: TGTGCCAGCAGCTCGCTCACTAGCGGGAGAAACAATGAGCAGTTCTTC. Translating it yields CASSSLTSGRNNEQFF. The chain couples TRBV13 to TRBJ2-1; 11 nucleotides match TRBD2. The length of the CDR3 is 16 residues. Per germline, CDR1 PRHDT and CDR2 FYEKMQ (reference sequence). The V and J ends lost 4 bases and 5 bases, in that order; junction bases with no gene match: 7.

This rearrangement joins TRBV28 to TRBJ2-5, with 8 nucleotides matching TRBD1. Germline CDR1 and CDR2: MDHEN and SYDVKM. With V trimmed by 5 bases and J by 4 bases, 12 bases remained unmatched. The CDR3 covers 16 residues. The CDR3 is CASSIEQVDRGETQYF. CDR3 in DNA: TGTGCCAGCAGTATAGAACAGGTCGACAGGGGAGAGACCCAGTACTTC.

The V and J genes are TRBV9 and TRBJ2-5; 12 nucleotides line up with TRBD2. The CDR3 is 15 residues long. The germline V gene encodes CDR1 SGDLS and CDR2 YYNGEE. V lost 6 bases to trimming and J lost 2 bases; unmatched junction nucleotides: 5. This CDR3 is CASKPGLAGQETQYF. The CDR3 DNA reads as TGTGCCAGCAAACCAGGACTAGCGGGGCAAGAGACCCAGTACTTC.

The J gene is TRBJ2-7, the V gene TRBV27, with 8 bases fitting TRBD2. The CDR3 contains 15 residues. V lost 5 bases to trimming and J lost 3 bases; unmatched junction nucleotides: 9. Germline V gene lookup returns CDR1 MNHEY and CDR2 SMNVEV (reference sequence). CDR3 DNA: TGTGCCAGCAGTATGAAACTAGCGGCTAACTACGAGCAGTACTTC. This sequence encodes CASSMKLAANYEQYF.

The J gene is TRBJ2-7, the V gene TRBV6-1; tentative D call: TRBD1 (6 bases). The V end was cut by 1 base, the J end by 3 bases, with 13 bases between. The CDR3 extends over 15 amino acids. CDR1 MNHNS and CDR2 SASEGT come from the germline V gene. CDR3 in DNA: TGTGCCAGCAGTGAAGGACAGGTCCGAGTCTACGAGCAGTACTTC. This gives the protein CASSEGQVRVYEQYF.

This chain connects TRBV2 to TRBJ2-1; TRBD2 matches 8 bases. The CDR3 extends over 18 amino acids. Germline CDR1 is SNHLY and CDR2 is FYNNEI. V dropped 3 bases and J dropped 4; count of bases not matched to a gene: 14. Here the CDR3 reads CASSDDPSGGPGYNEQFF. In nucleotides, the CDR3 is TGTGCCAGCAGTGATGATCCGAGCGGGGGACCAGGGTACAATGAGCAGTTCTTC.